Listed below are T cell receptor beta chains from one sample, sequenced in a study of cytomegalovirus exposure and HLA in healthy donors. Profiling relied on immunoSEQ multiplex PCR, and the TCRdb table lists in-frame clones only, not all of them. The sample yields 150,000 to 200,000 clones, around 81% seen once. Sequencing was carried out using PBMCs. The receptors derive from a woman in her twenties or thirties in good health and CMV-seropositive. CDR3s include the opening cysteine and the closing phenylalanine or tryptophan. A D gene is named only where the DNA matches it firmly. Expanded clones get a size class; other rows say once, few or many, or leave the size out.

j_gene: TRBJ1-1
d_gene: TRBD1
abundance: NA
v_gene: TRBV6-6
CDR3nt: TGTGCCAGCAGCCGTACGACAGGGGCAGGGAACACTGAAGCTTTCTTT
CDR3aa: CASSRTTGAGNTEAFF

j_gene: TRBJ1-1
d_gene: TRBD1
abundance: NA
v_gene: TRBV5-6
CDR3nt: TGTGCCAGCACCAATTCTGGACAGGGACTCTCAGTCGAAGCTTTCTTT
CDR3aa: CASTNSGQGLSVEAFF

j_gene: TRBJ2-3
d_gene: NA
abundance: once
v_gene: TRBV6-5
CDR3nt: TGTGCCGTCGGGAGTAGCACAGATACGCAGTATTTT
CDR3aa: CAVGSSTDTQYF

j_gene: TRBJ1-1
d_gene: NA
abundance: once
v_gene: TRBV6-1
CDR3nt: TGTGCCAGCAGTTATACACCGAACACTGAAGCTTTCTTT
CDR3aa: CASSYTPNTEAFF

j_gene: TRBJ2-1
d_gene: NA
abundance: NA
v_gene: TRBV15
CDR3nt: TGTGCCACCAGCAGGGCCCCAACGGGAGTGGGCTACAATGAGCAGTTCTTC
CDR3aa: CATSRAPTGVGYNEQFF

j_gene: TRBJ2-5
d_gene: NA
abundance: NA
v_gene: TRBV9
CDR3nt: TGTGCCAGCAGCGTAGAAGGGGGAGAGACCCAGTACTTC
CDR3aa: CASSVEGGETQYF

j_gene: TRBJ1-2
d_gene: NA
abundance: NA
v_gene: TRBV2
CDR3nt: TGTGCCAGCAGTGAAGCCGGGACTTTCTATGGCTACACCTTC
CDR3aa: CASSEAGTFYGYTF

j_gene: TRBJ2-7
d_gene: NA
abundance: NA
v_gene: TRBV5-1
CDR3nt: TGCGCCAGCAGCGAGGGGACTGACAGAGACCCTTCCTACGAGCAGTACTTC
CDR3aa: CASSEGTDRDPSYEQYF

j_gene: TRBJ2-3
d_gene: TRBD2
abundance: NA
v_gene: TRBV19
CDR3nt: TGTGCCAGTAGATCGGCGGGGGGCATGGCAGATACGCAGTATTTT
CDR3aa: CASRSAGGMADTQYF

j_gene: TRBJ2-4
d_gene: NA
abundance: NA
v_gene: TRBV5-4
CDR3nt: TGTGCCAGCAGCGTCAGTCGGGAAAACATTCAGTACTTC
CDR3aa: CASSVSRENIQYF

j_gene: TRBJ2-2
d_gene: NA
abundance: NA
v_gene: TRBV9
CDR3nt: TGTGCCAGCAGCGAGATTGCGGATGATGGCACCGGGGAGCTGTTTTTT
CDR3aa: CASSEIADDGTGELFF

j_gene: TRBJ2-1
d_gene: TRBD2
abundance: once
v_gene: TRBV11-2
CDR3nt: TGTGCCAGCACCCGTGGGAGCGGGGGGGGCTACAATGAGCAGTTCTTC
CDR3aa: CASTRGSGGGYNEQFF

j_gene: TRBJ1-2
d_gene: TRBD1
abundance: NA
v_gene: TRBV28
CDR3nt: TGTGCCAGCAGCGAAATGACAGGGACCTTCTATGGCTACACCTTC
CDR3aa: CASSEMTGTFYGYTF

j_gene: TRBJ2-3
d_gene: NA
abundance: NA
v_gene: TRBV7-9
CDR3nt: TGTGCCAGCAGCTTAGTGGCCCTGAATACGCAGTATTTT
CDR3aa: CASSLVALNTQYF

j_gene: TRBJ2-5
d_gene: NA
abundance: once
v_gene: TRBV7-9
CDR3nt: TGTGCCAGCAGCCCGCGGGAGACCCAGTACTTC
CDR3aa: CASSPRETQYF

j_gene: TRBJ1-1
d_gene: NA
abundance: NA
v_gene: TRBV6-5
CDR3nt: TGTGCCGGCACCCGTACGGTAGGGGCTGAAGCTTTCTTT
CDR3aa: CAGTRTVGAEAFF

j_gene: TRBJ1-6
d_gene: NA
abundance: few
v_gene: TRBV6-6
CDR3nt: TGTGCCAGCAGTTATACGGGAGTAGATTCACCCCTCCACTTT
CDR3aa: CASSYTGVDSPLHF

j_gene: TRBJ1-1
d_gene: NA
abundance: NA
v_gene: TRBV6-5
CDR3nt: TGTGCCAGCAGTTACGACTACACAGGGGAAGCTTTCTTT
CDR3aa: CASSYDYTGEAFF

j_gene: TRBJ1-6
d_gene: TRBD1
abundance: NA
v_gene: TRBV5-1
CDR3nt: TGCGCCAGCAGGGCTGACAGGGGTAATTCACCCCTCCACTTT
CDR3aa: CASRADRGNSPLHF

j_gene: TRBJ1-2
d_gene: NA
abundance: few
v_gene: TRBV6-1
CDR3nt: TGTGCCAGCAGTGAAGGACCACAGGGCATTCATGGCTACACCTTC
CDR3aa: CASSEGPQGIHGYTF

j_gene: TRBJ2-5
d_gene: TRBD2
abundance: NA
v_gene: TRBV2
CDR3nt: TGTGCCAGCAGTCGGTGGGGGGGAGAGACCCAGTACTTC
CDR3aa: CASSRWGGETQYF

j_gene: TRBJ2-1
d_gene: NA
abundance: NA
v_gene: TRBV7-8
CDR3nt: TGTGCCAGCGGAGGGAGGCTCTACAATGAGCAGTTCTTC
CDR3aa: CASGGRLYNEQFF

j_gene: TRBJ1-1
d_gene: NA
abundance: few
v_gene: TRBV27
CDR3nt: TGTGCCAGCAGTTTATCAGGGGTCACTGAAGCTTTCTTT
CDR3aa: CASSLSGVTEAFF

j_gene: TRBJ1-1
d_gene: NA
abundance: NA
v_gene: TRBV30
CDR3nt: TGTGCCTGGAAAATAAGGCCTCCGGGACTGGACACTGAAGCTTTCTTT
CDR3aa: CAWKIRPPGLDTEAFF

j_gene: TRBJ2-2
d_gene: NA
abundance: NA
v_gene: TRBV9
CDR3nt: TGTGCCAGCAGCGTTTTCGTGAACACCGGGGAGCTGTTTTTT
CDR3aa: CASSVFVNTGELFF

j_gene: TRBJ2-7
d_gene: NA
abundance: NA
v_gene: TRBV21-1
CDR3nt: TGTGCCAGCAGCACTACTACCGGACATCCACCCCACGAGCAGTACTTC
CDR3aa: CASSTTTGHPPHEQYF

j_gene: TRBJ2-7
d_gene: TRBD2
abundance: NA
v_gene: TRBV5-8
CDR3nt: TGTGCCAGCAGCTTGGCCCTGGCGGGGGTTTCATACGAGCAGTACTTC
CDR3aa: CASSLALAGVSYEQYF

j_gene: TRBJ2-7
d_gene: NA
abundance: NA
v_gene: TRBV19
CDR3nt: TGTGCCAGTAGTATCCAGGGGACCTCCTACGAGCAGTACTTC
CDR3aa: CASSIQGTSYEQYF

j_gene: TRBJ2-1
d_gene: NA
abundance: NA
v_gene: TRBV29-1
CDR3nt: TGCAGCGTTGCTTGGGCAGGGGCTTACAATGAGCAGTTCTTC
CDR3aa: CSVAWAGAYNEQFF

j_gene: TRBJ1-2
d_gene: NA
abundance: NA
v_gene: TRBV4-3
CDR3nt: TGCGCCAGCAGCCAAGAGCCAGGGTTTTCGGGTGGCTACACCTTC
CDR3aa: CASSQEPGFSGGYTF

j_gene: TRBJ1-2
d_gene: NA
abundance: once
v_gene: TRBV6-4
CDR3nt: TGTGCCAGCAGTAAAGAGGCCGGGGGGACCTACACCTTC
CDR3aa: CASSKEAGGTYTF

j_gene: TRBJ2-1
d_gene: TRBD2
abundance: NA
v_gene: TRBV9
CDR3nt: TGTGCCAGCAGCGTAGATCCCGGGACTAGCGCCGATGAGCAGTTCTTC
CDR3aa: CASSVDPGTSADEQFF

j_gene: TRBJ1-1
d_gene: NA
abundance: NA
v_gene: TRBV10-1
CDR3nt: TGCGCCAGCAGTGAGTCAGGGGGCACTGAAGCTTTCTTT
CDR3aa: CASSESGGTEAFF

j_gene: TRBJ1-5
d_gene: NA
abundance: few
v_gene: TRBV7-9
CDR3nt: TGTGCCAGCAGCTTAGACACCCAGCCCCAGCATTTT
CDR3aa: CASSLDTQPQHF

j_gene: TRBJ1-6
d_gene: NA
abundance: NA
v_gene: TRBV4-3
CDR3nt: TGCGCCAGCAGCCAAGGAGCGGGAAGCTCCTATAATTCACCCCTCCACTTT
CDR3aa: CASSQGAGSSYNSPLHF

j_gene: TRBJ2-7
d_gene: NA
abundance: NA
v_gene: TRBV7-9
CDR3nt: TGTGCCAGCAGCTCCGACGCAGGGGCCCAACTCTACGAGCAGTACTTC
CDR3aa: CASSSDAGAQLYEQYF

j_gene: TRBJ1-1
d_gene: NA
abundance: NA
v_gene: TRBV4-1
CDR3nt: TGCGCCAGCAGCCAAGATACTCCGGTCGGGGGACGGACTGAAGCTTTCTTT
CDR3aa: CASSQDTPVGGRTEAFF

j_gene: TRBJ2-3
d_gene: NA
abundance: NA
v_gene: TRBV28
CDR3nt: TGTGCCAGCAGACCCTTCTGGGGGGTCACGCAGTATTTT
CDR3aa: CASRPFWGVTQYF

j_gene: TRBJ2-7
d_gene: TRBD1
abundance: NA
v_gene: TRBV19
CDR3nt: TGTGCCAGTAGTAGGGCCGGGACAGGGGTCTCCTACGAGCAGTACTTC
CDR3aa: CASSRAGTGVSYEQYF

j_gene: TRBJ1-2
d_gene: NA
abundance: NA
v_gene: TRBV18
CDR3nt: TGTGCCAGCTCACCACCTGGAGGGCCCTATGGCTACACCTTC
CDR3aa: CASSPPGGPYGYTF

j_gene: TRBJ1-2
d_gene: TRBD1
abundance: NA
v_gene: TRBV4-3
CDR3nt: TGCGCCAGCAGCCAAGGAAGACAGGGTCACTACTATGGCTACACCTTC
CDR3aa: CASSQGRQGHYYGYTF

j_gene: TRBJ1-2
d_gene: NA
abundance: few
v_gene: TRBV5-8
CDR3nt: TGTGCCAGCAGCTTGTCCACGGGACTCGCCCTCTATGGCTACACCTTC
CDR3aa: CASSLSTGLALYGYTF

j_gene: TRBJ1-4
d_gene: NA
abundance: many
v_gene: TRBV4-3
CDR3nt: TGCGCCAGCAGCCCGGACCACAGGGATAATGAAAAACTGTTTTTT
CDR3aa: CASSPDHRDNEKLFF

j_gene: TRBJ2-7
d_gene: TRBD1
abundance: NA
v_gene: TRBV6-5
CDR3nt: TGTGCCAGCAGTTACGACGGACAGGGCTACGAGCAGTACTTC
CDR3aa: CASSYDGQGYEQYF

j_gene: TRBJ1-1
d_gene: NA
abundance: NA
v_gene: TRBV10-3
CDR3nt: TGTGCCATCAGTGGCAGGCCGGGGATGAGCACTGAAGCTTTCTTT
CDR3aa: CAISGRPGMSTEAFF

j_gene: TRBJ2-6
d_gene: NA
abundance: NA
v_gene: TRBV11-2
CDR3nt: TGTGCCAGCAGCTTAGGTCTCTCTGGGGCCAACGTCCTGACTTTC
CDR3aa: CASSLGLSGANVLTF